The rows below give T cell receptor beta chains drawn from one sample of a study of blood T cell repertoires in COVID-19. TCRdb's copy holds only in-frame clones and misses some; the assay was immunoSEQ multiplex PCR. In the table there are approximately 200,000 clones, around 85% of which are singletons. The material sequenced was peripheral blood. The receptors were gathered from a man in his fifties or sixties with acute or convalescent COVID-19. CDR3s include the opening cysteine and the closing phenylalanine or tryptophan. A D gene is named only where the DNA matches it firmly. Expanded clones are given a class, and other clones once, few, many or no size at all.

NA,NA,TRBJ2-1,TRBV18,CASSFSTVNYNEQFF,TGTGCCAGCTCTTTTTCGACAGTGAACTACAATGAGCAGTTCTTC
NA,NA,TRBJ1-1,TRBV6-6,CASNSIGNGFTEAFF,TGTGCCAGCAACTCGATCGGGAACGGATTCACTGAAGCTTTCTTT
NA,NA,TRBJ2-7,TRBV29-1,CSVVHTRAGAIYEQYF,TGCAGCGTTGTACACACCCGGGCGGGGGCTATTTACGAGCAGTACTTC
TRBD1,NA,TRBJ2-7,TRBV28,CASSDPGTGRLNEQYF,TGTGCCAGCAGTGACCCCGGGACAGGGAGGCTCAACGAGCAGTACTTC
TRBD1,once,TRBJ1-1,TRBV7-2,CASSFSPGQVTEAFF,TGTGCCAGCAGCTTTAGCCCGGGACAGGTCACTGAAGCTTTCTTT
TRBD2,once,TRBJ2-6,TRBV2,CASSNRLAGGLLSGANVLTF,TGTGCCAGCAGTAACAGACTAGCGGGAGGTCTACTCTCTGGGGCCAACGTCCTGACTTTC
TRBD2,NA,TRBJ2-1,TRBV24-1,CATRREGPYNEQFF,TGTGCCACCAGGCGGGAGGGCCCCTACAATGAGCAGTTCTTC
NA,NA,TRBJ2-5,TRBV4-3,CASSQDRLVRETQYF,TGCGCCAGCAGCCAAGATCGACTAGTCAGGGAGACCCAGTACTTC
NA,NA,TRBJ2-1,TRBV12-3/TRBV12-4,CASTSNRYNEQFF,TGTGCCAGCACCTCCAATAGATACAATGAGCAGTTCTTC
NA,NA,TRBJ1-4,TRBV30,CAWSVGVTTNEKLFF,TGTGCCTGGAGTGTGGGAGTCACAACTAATGAAAAACTGTTTTTT
TRBD2,NA,TRBJ2-7,TRBV3-1/TRBV3-2,CASSQDRLAGGLYEQYF,TGTGCCAGCAGCCAAGATCGACTGGCGGGAGGGCTTTACGAGCAGTACTTC
TRBD2,NA,TRBJ2-1,TRBV24-1,CATSDLRGSKINEQFF,TGTGCCACCAGTGATTTGCGCGGGAGCAAGATAAATGAGCAGTTCTTC
TRBD2,NA,TRBJ2-1,TRBV11-2,CASSTPGTSGRGEQFF,TGTGCCAGCAGCACACCCGGGACTAGCGGGAGGGGTGAGCAGTTCTTC
NA,NA,TRBJ2-3,TRBV7-6,CASSLARERTQYF,TGTGCCAGCAGCTTAGCGAGGGAGCGTACGCAGTATTTT
NA,NA,TRBJ1-1,TRBV27,CASSLSLSRGTEAFF,TGTGCCAGCAGTTTATCATTGTCAAGGGGAACTGAAGCTTTCTTT
NA,few,TRBJ1-5,TRBV3-1/TRBV3-2,CASNPGNSNQPQHF,TGTGCCAGCAACCCCGGGAATAGCAATCAGCCCCAGCATTTT
NA,NA,TRBJ1-1,TRBV5-4,CASSFPGQNTEAFF,TGTGCCAGCAGCTTTCCGGGACAGAACACTGAAGCTTTCTTT
NA,NA,TRBJ2-7,TRBV11-2,CASSLDARAQQYF,TGTGCCAGCAGCTTAGACGCCCGAGCGCAACAGTACTTC
TRBD2,NA,TRBJ2-3,TRBV2,CASSVAGGGTDTQYF,TGTGCCAGCAGTGTAGCGGGAGGGGGCACAGATACGCAGTATTTT
TRBD1,NA,TRBJ2-3,TRBV5-1,CASSSGTGGPDTQYF,TGCGCCAGCAGCTCTGGGACAGGGGGCCCAGATACGCAGTATTTT
NA,NA,TRBJ2-3,TRBV28,CANHRAPITDTQYF,TGTGCCAACCACAGGGCCCCTATCACAGATACGCAGTATTTT
TRBD2,NA,TRBJ2-5,TRBV5-5,CASSSLAGGSGTQYF,TGTGCCAGCAGCTCTCTAGCGGGAGGGTCGGGGACCCAGTACTTC
TRBD1,NA,TRBJ1-5,TRBV18,CASSSGQEAQPQHF,TGTGCCAGCTCATCTGGACAGGAGGCGCAGCCCCAGCATTTT
TRBD1,NA,TRBJ1-3,TRBV7-2,CASSKWTGTDTIYF,TGTGCCAGCAGCAAATGGACAGGGACAGACACCATATATTTT
TRBD1,NA,TRBJ2-1,TRBV30,CAWSVPGGREQFF,TGTGCCTGGAGTGTACCAGGGGGCCGTGAGCAGTTCTTC
NA,NA,TRBJ2-6,TRBV3-1/TRBV3-2,CASSQEGSGANVLTF,TGTGCCAGTTCCCAGGAGGGCTCTGGGGCCAACGTCCTGACTTTC
NA,NA,TRBJ2-1,TRBV5-4,CASSFVWESYNEQFF,TGTGCCAGCAGCTTTGTGTGGGAGTCTTACAATGAGCAGTTCTTC
NA,NA,TRBJ1-2,TRBV7-2,CASSLGPFNYGYTF,TGTGCCAGCAGCTTAGGTCCGTTTAACTATGGCTACACCTTC
NA,NA,TRBJ2-1,TRBV21-1,CASSSGQGSGTSGRSSYNEQFF,TGTGCCAGCAGCTCAGGACAGGGCTCCGGGACTAGCGGGAGGAGCTCCTACAATGAGCAGTTCTTC
NA,NA,TRBJ2-1,TRBV5-1,CASSPGTEKNEQFF,TGCGCCAGCAGCCCCGGAACGGAGAAAAATGAGCAGTTCTTC
TRBD1,NA,TRBJ1-5,TRBV6-2/TRBV6-3,CASSWDRGRGNQPQHF,TGTGCCAGCAGTTGGGACAGGGGTCGAGGCAATCAGCCCCAGCATTTT
NA,NA,TRBJ2-6,TRBV7-9,CASSFELGSGANVLTF,TGTGCCAGCAGCTTCGAACTCGGCTCTGGGGCCAACGTCCTGACTTTC
TRBD1,NA,TRBJ2-5,TRBV30,CAWNHQGVETQYF,TGTGCCTGGAACCACCAGGGGGTGGAGACCCAGTACTTC
TRBD1,NA,TRBJ2-5,TRBV5-6,CASSRQGDKTQYF,TGTGCCAGCAGCCGACAGGGGGATAAGACCCAGTACTTC
TRBD2,NA,TRBJ2-5,TRBV4-1,CASSQKLAGQETQYF,TGCGCCAGCAGCCAAAAACTAGCGGGACAAGAGACCCAGTACTTC
NA,NA,TRBJ2-7,TRBV6-5,CASSYQQGSYEQYF,TGTGCCAGCAGTTACCAACAGGGTTCCTACGAGCAGTACTTC
NA,NA,TRBJ2-1,TRBV19,CASRSSYNEQFF,TGTGCCAGTAGGAGCTCCTACAATGAGCAGTTCTTC
NA,NA,TRBJ1-1,TRBV3-1/TRBV3-2,CASSQLGGTEAFF,TGTGCCAGCAGCCAACTGGGAGGGACTGAAGCTTTCTTT
TRBD1,few,TRBJ2-2,TRBV7-2,CASSSSAGGWWAGELFF,TGTGCCAGCAGCTCCTCCGCAGGGGGATGGTGGGCCGGGGAGCTGTTTTTT
NA,NA,TRBJ1-2,TRBV4-1,CASRPLGALNGYTF,TGCGCCAGCAGACCTTTGGGGGCGCTTAACGGCTACACCTTC
TRBD1,NA,TRBJ2-2,TRBV18,CASSLLEQGEDTGELFF,TGTGCCAGCTCACTCTTGGAACAGGGGGAGGACACCGGGGAGCTGTTTTTT
NA,NA,TRBJ2-7,TRBV14,CASSHTGYEQYF,TGTGCCAGCAGCCACACTGGTTACGAGCAGTACTTC
NA,NA,TRBJ2-7,TRBV4-2,CASSPPLGEAYEQYF,TGTGCCAGCAGCCCACCTTTAGGAGAGGCCTACGAGCAGTACTTC
NA,NA,TRBJ1-2,TRBV12-5,CASGLGFGGYTF,TGTGCTAGTGGTTTGGGCTTTGGCGGCTACACCTTC
NA,NA,TRBJ1-1,TRBV3-1/TRBV3-2,CASSQDPVGGRAFF,TGTGCCAGCAGCCAAGATCCAGTGGGGGGGAGAGCTTTCTTT
NA,NA,TRBJ2-7,TRBV11-3,CASSLATGAGYEQYF,TGTGCCAGCAGCTTAGCTACGGGAGCTGGCTACGAGCAGTACTTC
TRBD2,NA,TRBJ2-3,TRBV3-1/TRBV3-2,CASSPLGSGRFTDTQYF,TGTGCCAGCAGCCCGCTGGGTAGCGGGAGGTTCACAGATACGCAGTATTTT
NA,once,TRBJ2-5,TRBV5-1,CASSVGQLEETQYF,TGCGCCAGCAGCGTTGGCCAGCTGGAGGAGACCCAGTACTTC
NA,NA,TRBJ1-2,TRBV28,CASSLPQGLGSYGYTF,TGTGCCAGCAGTTTGCCGCAGGGGCTAGGGAGCTATGGCTACACCTTC
TRBD2,NA,TRBJ2-3,TRBV7-2,CASSSGASTDTQYF,TGTGCCAGCAGTAGCGGGGCTAGCACAGATACGCAGTATTTT
NA,NA,TRBJ1-1,TRBV5-4,CASSWGDRKAFF,TGTGCCAGCAGCTGGGGCGACCGAAAAGCTTTCTTT
NA,NA,TRBJ2-1,TRBV9,CASSPGESRGTYNEQFF,TGTGCCAGCAGCCCAGGTGAGTCCCGGGGGACCTACAATGAGCAGTTCTTC
TRBD2,NA,TRBJ2-1,TRBV7-3,CASSSGTSGNFEQFF,TGTGCCAGCAGCTCCGGGACTAGCGGGAACTTTGAGCAGTTCTTC
NA,NA,TRBJ2-1,TRBV7-2,CASRQVIHNEQFF,TGTGCCAGCAGACAGGTGATTCACAATGAGCAGTTCTTC
NA,NA,TRBJ1-2,TRBV4-2,CASSQDRYGYTF,TGTGCCAGCAGCCAAGACAGGTACGGCTACACCTTC
NA,NA,TRBJ1-3,TRBV6-5,CASSYSVGVSGNTIYF,TGTGCCAGCAGTTACTCGGTAGGGGTCTCTGGAAACACCATATATTTT
TRBD2,NA,TRBJ2-2,TRBV27,CASSLSVWASGRPNTGELFF,TGTGCCAGCAGTTTATCGGTCTGGGCTAGCGGGAGACCGAACACCGGGGAGCTGTTTTTT
NA,NA,TRBJ2-1,TRBV6-1,CASSDWDFYNEQFF,TGTGCCAGCAGTGATTGGGACTTCTACAATGAGCAGTTCTTC
TRBD1,NA,TRBJ2-5,TRBV9,CASSVPDRGETQYF,TGTGCCAGCAGCGTACCGGACAGGGGAGAGACCCAGTACTTC